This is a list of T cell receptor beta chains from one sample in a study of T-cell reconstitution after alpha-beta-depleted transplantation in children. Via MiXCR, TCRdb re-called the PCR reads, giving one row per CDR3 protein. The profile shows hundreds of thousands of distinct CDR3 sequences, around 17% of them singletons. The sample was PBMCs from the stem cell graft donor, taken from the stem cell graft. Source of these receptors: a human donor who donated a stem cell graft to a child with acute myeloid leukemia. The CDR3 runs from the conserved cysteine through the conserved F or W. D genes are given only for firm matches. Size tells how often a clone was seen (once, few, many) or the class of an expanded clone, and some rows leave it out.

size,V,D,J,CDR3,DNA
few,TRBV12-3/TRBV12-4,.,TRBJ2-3,CASNPGYTDTQYF,TGTGCCAGCAATCCAGGGTACACAGATACGCAGTATTTT
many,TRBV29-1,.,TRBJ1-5,CSVVFGGNQPQHF,TGCAGCGTTGTATTCGGGGGAAATCAGCCCCAGCATTTT
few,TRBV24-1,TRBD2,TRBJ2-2,CATSFSGRDTGELFF,TGTGCCACCAGTTTCTCGGGGAGGGACACCGGGGAGCTGTTTTTT
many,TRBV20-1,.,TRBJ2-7,CSARQEGTRYEQYF,TGCAGTGCTAGACAAGAGGGAACGCGCTACGAGCAGTACTTC
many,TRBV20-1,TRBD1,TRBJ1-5,CSAIDRANQPQHF,TGCAGTGCTATAGACAGGGCCAATCAGCCCCAGCATTTT
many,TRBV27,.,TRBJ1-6,CASSLWVYNSPLHF,TGTGCCAGCAGTTTATGGGTTTATAATTCACCCCTCCACTTT
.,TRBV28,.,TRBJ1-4,CASYNEKLFF,TGTGCCAGTTATAATGAAAAACTGTTTTTT
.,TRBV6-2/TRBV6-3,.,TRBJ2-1,CASSLRATAYNEQFF,TGTGCCAGCAGTCTACGAGCGACGGCATACAATGAGCAGTTCTTC
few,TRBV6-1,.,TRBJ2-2,CASSSDRSNTGELFF,TGTGCCAGCAGCTCTGACAGAAGTAACACCGGGGAGCTGTTTTTT
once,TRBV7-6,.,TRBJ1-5,CASSSIGGGRGTQPQHF,TGTGCCAGCAGCTCGATCGGCGGGGGGCGAGGTACTCAGCCCCAGCATTTT
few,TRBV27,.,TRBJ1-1,CASSLETGYKEAFF,TGTGCCAGCTCGTTAGAAACAGGGTATAAGGAAGCTTTCTTT
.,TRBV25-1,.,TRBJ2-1,CASSEYFYNEQFF,TGTGCCAGCAGTGAATATTTTTACAATGAGCAGTTCTTC
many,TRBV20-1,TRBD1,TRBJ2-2,CSAETGPGELFF,TGCAGTGCGGAGACAGGGCCCGGGGAGCTGTTTTTT
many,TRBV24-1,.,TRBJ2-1,CATSDLGSRVSNEQFF,TGTGCCACCAGTGATTTGGGCAGCCGGGTCTCTAATGAGCAGTTCTTC
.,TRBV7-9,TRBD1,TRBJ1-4,CASNLETGKDEKLFF,TGTGCCAGCAACCTGGAGACAGGGAAGGATGAAAAACTGTTTTTT
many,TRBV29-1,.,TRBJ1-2,CSVGDVKNYGYTF,TGCAGCGTTGGGGACGTAAAAAACTATGGCTACACCTTC
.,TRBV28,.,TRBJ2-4,CASSTYRAPGGNKNIQYF,TGTGCCAGCAGTACGTACCGGGCCCCCGGCGGGAACAAAAACATTCAGTACTTC
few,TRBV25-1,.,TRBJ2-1,CASAQQGFDEQFF,TGTGCCAGCGCCCAACAGGGATTCGATGAGCAGTTCTTC
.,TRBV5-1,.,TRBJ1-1,CASSFRGNPDTEAFF,TGCGCCAGCAGCTTTAGAGGGAATCCGGACACTGAAGCTTTCTTT
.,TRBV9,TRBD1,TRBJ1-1,CASSAGTGGVPEAFF,TGTGCCAGCAGCGCCGGGACAGGGGGCGTCCCGGAAGCTTTCTTT
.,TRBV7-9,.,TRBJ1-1,CASSYGPSECAFF,TGTGCCAGCAGCTACGGGCCCAGCGAGTGCGCTTTCTTT
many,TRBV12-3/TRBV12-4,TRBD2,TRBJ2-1,CASSSGLAEQFF,TGTGCCAGCAGTTCAGGACTAGCGGAGCAGTTCTTC
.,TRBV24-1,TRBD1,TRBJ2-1,CATNSGTGLNEQFF,TGTGCCACCAACTCCGGGACAGGGTTGAATGAGCAGTTCTTC
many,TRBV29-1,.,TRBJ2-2,CSVGTVLTGELFF,TGCAGCGTTGGGACAGTACTCACCGGGGAGCTGTTTTTT
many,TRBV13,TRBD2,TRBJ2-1,CASSFPGLAYNEQFF,TGTGCCAGCAGCTTCCCGGGACTAGCCTACAATGAGCAGTTCTTC
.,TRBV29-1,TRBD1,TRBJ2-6,CSVETGESGANVLTF,TGCAGCGTTGAAACAGGGGAATCTGGGGCCAACGTCCTGACTTTC